The sequence of this TCR beta chain was determined in a study of blood T cells in healthy people across ages. Study observations and caveats: Whereas aged donors had fewer naive CD4+ cells, long-lived donors had more of them and higher diversity.

V lost 3 bases and J lost 1; bases outside the gene matches: 6. The CDR3 contains 14 residues. CDR1 and CDR2 from the germline V gene are DFQATT and SNEGSKA (reference sequence). Combining a sample-barcoded 5' primer with a J-beta primer mix, a second PCR ran for 7 to 11 cycles. A template-switch adaptor that had 12 random nucleotides put a tag on each cDNA molecule. TCRdb called the 5' RACE reads again in MiXCR, with one record for every CDR3 protein. Seen here are roughly 730,000 distinct CDR3 sequences, roughly three fifths observed once, and the top ten hold more than 25%. In this sample, this clonotype turned up many times. The antigen remains undetermined.

The sample comprised blood. The chain employs TRBV20-1 and TRBJ2-7; 7 bases fit TRBD1. The source is a man in his forties in good health. The CDR3 reads CSASKNRGSYEQYF. The CDR3 DNA sequence: TGCAGTGCTAGTAAAAACAGGGGTTCCTACGAGCAGTACTTC.